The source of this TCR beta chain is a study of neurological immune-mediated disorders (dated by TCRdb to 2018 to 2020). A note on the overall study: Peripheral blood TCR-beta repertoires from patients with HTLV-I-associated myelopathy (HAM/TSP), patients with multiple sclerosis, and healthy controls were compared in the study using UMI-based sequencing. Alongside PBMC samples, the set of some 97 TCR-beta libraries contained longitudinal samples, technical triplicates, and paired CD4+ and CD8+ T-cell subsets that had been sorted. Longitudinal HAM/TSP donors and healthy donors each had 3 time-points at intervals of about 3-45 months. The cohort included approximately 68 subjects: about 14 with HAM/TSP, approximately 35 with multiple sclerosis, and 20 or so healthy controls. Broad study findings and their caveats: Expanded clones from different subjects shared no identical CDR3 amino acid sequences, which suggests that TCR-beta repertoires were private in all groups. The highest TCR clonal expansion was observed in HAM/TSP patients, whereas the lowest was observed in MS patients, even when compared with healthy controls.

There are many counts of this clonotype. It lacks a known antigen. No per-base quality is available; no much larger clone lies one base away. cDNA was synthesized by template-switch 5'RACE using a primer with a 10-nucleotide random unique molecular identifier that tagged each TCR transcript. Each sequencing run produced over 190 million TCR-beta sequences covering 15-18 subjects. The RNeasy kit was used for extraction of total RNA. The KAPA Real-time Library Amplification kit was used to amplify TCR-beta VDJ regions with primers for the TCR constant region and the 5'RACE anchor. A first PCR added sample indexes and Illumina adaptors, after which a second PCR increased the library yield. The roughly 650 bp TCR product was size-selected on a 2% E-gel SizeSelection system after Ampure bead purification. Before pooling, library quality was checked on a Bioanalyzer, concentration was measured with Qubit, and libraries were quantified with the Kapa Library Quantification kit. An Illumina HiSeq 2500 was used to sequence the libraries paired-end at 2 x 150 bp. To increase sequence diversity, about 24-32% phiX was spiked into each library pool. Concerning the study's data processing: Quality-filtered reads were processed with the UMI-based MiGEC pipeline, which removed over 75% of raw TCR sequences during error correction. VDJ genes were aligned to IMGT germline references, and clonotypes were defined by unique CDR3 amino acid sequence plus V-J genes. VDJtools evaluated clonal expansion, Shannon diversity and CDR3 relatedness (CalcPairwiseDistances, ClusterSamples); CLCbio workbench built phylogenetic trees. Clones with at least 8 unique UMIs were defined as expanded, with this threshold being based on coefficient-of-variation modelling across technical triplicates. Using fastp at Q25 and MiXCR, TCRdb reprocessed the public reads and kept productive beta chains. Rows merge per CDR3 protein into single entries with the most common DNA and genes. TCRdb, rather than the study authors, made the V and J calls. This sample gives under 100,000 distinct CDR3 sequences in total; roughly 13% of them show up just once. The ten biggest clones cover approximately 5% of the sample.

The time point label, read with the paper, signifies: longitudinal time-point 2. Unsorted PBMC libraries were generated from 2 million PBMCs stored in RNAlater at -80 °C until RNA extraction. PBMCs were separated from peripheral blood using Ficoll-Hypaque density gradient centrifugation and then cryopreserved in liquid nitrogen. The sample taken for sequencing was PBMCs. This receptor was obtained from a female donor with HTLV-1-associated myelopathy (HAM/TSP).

The CDR3 amino acid sequence is: CSASTSGGDNEQFF. Here is the DNA: TGCAGTGCCTCTACTAGCGGGGGCGATAATGAGCAGTTCTTC. The chain is made from TRBV20-1 and TRBJ2-1; 11 central bases correspond to TRBD2. Trimming removed 6 bases from V and 7 bases from J; the gene matches leave 8 bases unexplained. The germline V gene (reference sequence) sets CDR1 to DFQATT and CDR2 to SNEGSKA. Its CDR3 holds 14 amino acids, cysteine through phenylalanine. Only the CDR3 DNA is retained, 42 bases long and in frame from the first base.